This T cell receptor (beta chain) came from a study of PD-L1 blockade in urothelial cancer. The CDR3 runs 15 residues. With V trimmed by 0 bases and J by 4 bases, 4 bases remained unmatched. Germline V lookup: CDR1 SGDLS, CDR2 YYNGEE. This clone appeared once. At the DNA level, this CDR3 is encoded by other sequences in the same sample as well. Synthetic TCR analog templates were spiked into each PCR. The method was immunoSEQ multiplex PCR; TCRdb's version includes in-frame clones alone and lacks a portion of them. The sample includes under 130,000 clones, about 85% seen only once; the top ten take about 2.6%.

The chain uses TRBV9 and TRBJ2-1; 7 bases map to TRBD2. The receptor comes from a man aged 50 to 59 with urothelial cancer. This specimen was PBMCs, taken around atezolizumab (anti-PD-L1) treatment. The CDR3 nucleotides read TGTGCCAGCAGCGTAGACAGCGGGGTATACAATGAGCAGTTCTTC. It specifies CASSVDSGVYNEQFF.